These 6 T cell receptor beta chains were all obtained from the same sample, sequenced in a study of cytomegalovirus exposure and HLA in healthy donors. The PCR contained 60 Vbeta and 13 Jbeta primers. TCRdb's copy holds only in-frame clones and misses some; the assay was immunoSEQ multiplex PCR. This sample yields under 100,000 clones, of which around 79% are seen a single time; 5.9% belongs to the top ten. Sequencing was done on a sample of PBMCs. Source of these receptors: a man between 18 and 35 years old in good health and CMV-seropositive.

J is TRBJ1-2 and V is TRBV6-5; tentative D call: TRBD1 (5 bases). CDR3 size: 15 residues. V lost 1 base to trimming and J lost 6 bases, with 15 bases between them. Per germline, CDR1 MNHEY and CDR2 SVGAGI. The chain's CDR3 is CASSYWRGAINGYTF. CDR3 nucleotides: TGTGCCAGCAGTTACTGGAGGGGAGCGATCAATGGCTACACCTTC.

This clone occurred a few times. This chain connects TRBV7-2 to TRBJ2-7; 9 bases agree with TRBD2. The V gene end was trimmed by 5 bases and the J gene end by 5 bases; junction bases not matched to a gene: 7. Germline CDR1 reads SGHTA; CDR2 reads FQGNSA. The CDR3 has 14 residues. As DNA, the CDR3 is TGTGCCAGCAGCCCCCTAGCGGGAAAGGACGAGCAGTACTTC. Translated, it gives CASSPLAGKDEQYF.

The V and J genes are TRBV6-1 and TRBJ2-7; unclear D gene. V was cut by 2 bases and J by 3 bases, with 14 bases left in between. This CDR3 contains 15 residues. In germline, CDR1 is MNHNS, CDR2 SASEGT. CDR3 residues: CASSESQALIYEQYF. In DNA, the CDR3 is TGTGCCAGCAGTGAATCCCAGGCGTTAATCTACGAGCAGTACTTC.

This clone was counted only a few times. This rearrangement joins TRBV7-2 to TRBJ2-3, with D possibly TRBD2 on 6 matching bases. V was trimmed by 4 bases and J by 5 bases, leaving 19 bases between them. CDR1 and CDR2 (germline): SGHTA, FQGNSA. The CDR3 runs 16 residues. The CDR3 loop reads CASSWSGSPIGDTQYF. The CDR3 DNA is TGTGCCAGCAGCTGGAGCGGGTCTCCAATTGGAGATACGCAGTATTTT.

The chain links TRBV9 to TRBJ2-7; 8 bases are shared with TRBD1. CDR3 length: 12 residues. The germline gives CDR1 SGDLS, CDR2 YYNGEE. V was pared by 3 bases and J by 7 bases, with 3 bases of the junction left unmatched. The CDR3 bases are TGTGCCAGCAGCGGACAGGGGAGGGAGCAGTACTTC. This sequence encodes CASSGQGREQYF. The full variable domain, in which reference TRBV9 and TRBJ2-7 provide the parts outside the CDR3, is DSGVTQTPKHLITATGQRVTLRCSPRSGDLSVYWYQQSLDQGLQFLIQYYNGEERAKGNILERFSAQQFPDLHSELNLSSLELGDSALYFCASSGQGREQYFGPGTRLTVT.

Only a few counts were recorded for this clone. The chain recombines TRBV28 with TRBJ2-3; D unclear. V lost 3 bases and J 8 bases, leaving 3 bases between the germline ends. The CDR3 has 10 amino acids. Germline CDR1 MDHEN, CDR2 SYDVKM. For the CDR3, the DNA is TGTGCCAGCAGTTTCGGTACGCAGTATTTT. Translated, it gives CASSFGTQYF. Looking up the rest from reference TRBV28 and TRBJ2-3 gives the full variable domain: DVKVTQSSRYLVKRTGEKVFLECVQDMDHENMFWYRQDPGLGLRLIYFSYDVKMKEKGDIPEGYSVSREKKERFSLILESASTNQTSMYLCASSFGTQYFGPGTRLTVL.